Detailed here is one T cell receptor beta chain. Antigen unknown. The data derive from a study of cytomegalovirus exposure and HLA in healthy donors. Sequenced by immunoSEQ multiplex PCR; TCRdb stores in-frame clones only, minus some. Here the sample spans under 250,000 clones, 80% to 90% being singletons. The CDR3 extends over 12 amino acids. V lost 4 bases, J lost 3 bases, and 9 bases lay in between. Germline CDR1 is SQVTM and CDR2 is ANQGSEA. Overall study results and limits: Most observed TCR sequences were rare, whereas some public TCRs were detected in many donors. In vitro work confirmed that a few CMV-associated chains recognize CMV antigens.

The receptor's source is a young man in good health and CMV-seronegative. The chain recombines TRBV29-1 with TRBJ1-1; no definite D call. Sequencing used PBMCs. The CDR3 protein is CSVGLSDTEAFF. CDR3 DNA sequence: TGCAGCGTTGGTCTAAGTGACACTGAAGCTTTCTTT.